This TCR beta chain was captured in a study of vaccination effects on CD4 cells after COVID-19. Overall study: Participants got two doses of BNT162b2 or mRNA-1273 vaccine.

This clone was seen only a few times. The antigen remains unidentified. Study-level points and caveats: There was only 1 of 255 vaccine-induced clones in healthy vaccinees that cross-reacted with common cold coronaviruses. Marked contraction was observed in infection-induced and vaccine-induced clones late after vaccination.

Germline assignment: CDR1 SQVTM and CDR2 ANQGSEA. V lost 6 bases to trimming and J lost 5 bases, with 13 bases between them. The CDR3 is made up of 12 amino acids. Sequenced by immunoSEQ multiplex PCR; TCRdb stores in-frame clones only, minus some. Of more than 40,000 clones in the sample, 70% to 85% were seen once. ViraFEST assay sequencing came after antigen-specific CD4+ T cells were expanded with viral peptide pools. Culture lasted about 10 days before CD4+ T cell isolation. Prior SARS-CoV-2 infection was absent in the vaccine recipients, as shown by negative nucleocapsid antibodies. Researchers reported culturing 2 million to 2.5 million PBMC in each well, adding 8 to 10 IU/ml IL-2 and roughly 10 ug/ml peptides.

The specimen was CD4+ T cells from PBMCs cultured with HCoV-NL63 spike peptides, collected before COVID-19 vaccination. The sequence was collected from a human donor who received a COVID-19 vaccine. This chain joins TRBV29-1 and TRBJ1-1; D is ambiguous. The CDR3 region is CSVVDPGTEAFF. The CDR3 coding sequence is TGCAGCGTAGTGGACCCCGGGACTGAAGCTTTCTTT.